Listed below are T cell receptor beta chains from one sample, sequenced in a study of T cells after yellow fever vaccination. MiXCR, run by TCRdb on the 5' RACE reads, gives a single entry per CDR3 protein. The sample has some 300,000 distinct CDR3 sequences; about 10% are singletons. Sequenced material: CD4+ T cells sorted from PBMCs, taken 45 days after the yellow fever booster vaccination. All receptors come from a man aged 18 to 30 who received the YFV17D yellow fever vaccine. Each CDR3 is given without its conserved first and last residue. Fields, in order: V gene, CDR3 protein.

V gene: TRBV5-1; CDR3 protein: ASSTGTSLGEQF
V gene: TRBV12-3/TRBV12-4; CDR3 protein: ASSQQGQPQH
V gene: TRBV10-3; CDR3 protein: AISDRDGGPHNEQF
V gene: TRBV5-1; CDR3 protein: ASKRGSSYNEQF
V gene: TRBV5-1; CDR3 protein: ASSYRQGLYEQY
V gene: TRBV28; CDR3 protein: ASSSGTTGREKLF
V gene: TRBV7-3; CDR3 protein: ASSLNPRGANYGYT
V gene: TRBV20-1; CDR3 protein: SAYTPGQATYEQY
V gene: TRBV6-5; CDR3 protein: ASSYEPGTETQY
V gene: TRBV6-5; CDR3 protein: ASNPMGIAGYQF
V gene: TRBV7-6; CDR3 protein: ASSSSTPNSENIQY
V gene: TRBV11-3; CDR3 protein: ASSLEFRDEQF
V gene: TRBV20-1; CDR3 protein: SAKSGANVLT
V gene: TRBV5-4; CDR3 protein: ASSLRGNAKNIQY
V gene: TRBV5-6; CDR3 protein: ASSLLGGLNTEAF
V gene: TRBV27; CDR3 protein: ASGSGLGGNYGYT
V gene: TRBV10-1; CDR3 protein: ANRSSSGPSYEQY
V gene: TRBV5-4; CDR3 protein: ASSTGGGAIYNEQF
V gene: TRBV21-1; CDR3 protein: ASSKAPGQPSTDTQY
V gene: TRBV7-2; CDR3 protein: ASSHQSPNSPLH
V gene: TRBV5-1; CDR3 protein: ASSFSTGMNTEAF
V gene: TRBV12-3/TRBV12-4; CDR3 protein: ASSPGEQSWVYNEQF
V gene: TRBV7-2; CDR3 protein: ASSFLGSRETQY
V gene: TRBV5-1; CDR3 protein: ASSLYFRGAITDTQY
V gene: TRBV20-1; CDR3 protein: SARGAGHGEKLF
V gene: TRBV18; CDR3 protein: ASSPQESGANVLT
V gene: TRBV12-3/TRBV12-4; CDR3 protein: ASRASGDQPQH
V gene: TRBV10-3; CDR3 protein: AISEQSSYNEQF
V gene: TRBV24-1; CDR3 protein: ATSAEGRGYGYT
V gene: TRBV5-8; CDR3 protein: ASSLMGLGLAGSYNEQF
V gene: TRBV5-6; CDR3 protein: ASSLKFARGYT
V gene: TRBV7-2; CDR3 protein: ASSLVRGTDTQY
V gene: TRBV12-3/TRBV12-4; CDR3 protein: ASSSQGAIAEAF
V gene: TRBV10-3; CDR3 protein: AISGGTGKVYGYT
V gene: TRBV4-3; CDR3 protein: ASSQIPTGGPEQF
V gene: TRBV4-1; CDR3 protein: ASSQGRSALHRETQY
V gene: TRBV15; CDR3 protein: ATSRDSVRNNEQF
V gene: TRBV6-5; CDR3 protein: ASSYGQGTAETQY
V gene: TRBV3-1; CDR3 protein: ASSQEGQAGGRFKQF
V gene: TRBV9; CDR3 protein: ASSVSGSSTDTQY
V gene: TRBV19; CDR3 protein: ASSRQGASWGELF
V gene: TRBV3-1; CDR3 protein: ASSSSASGGYEQF
V gene: TRBV7-2; CDR3 protein: ASSLAGLILAGQETQY